The TCR beta chain under discussion was sequenced for a study of cytomegalovirus exposure and HLA in healthy donors. Findings of the study overall: Later analysis suggested links between common viral pathogens and several top significant clusters. Accurate HLA-A and HLA-B prediction from TCR beta sequences was reported for most subjects.

The PCR had 60 Vbeta and 13 Jbeta primers. Using immunoSEQ multiplex PCR, the repertoire was profiled, and TCRdb retains in-frame clones only, with some absent. This sample has about 110,000 clones, with roughly 79% found just once. This CDR3 spans 17 amino acids. The junction had 12 bases not matched to a gene; V was cut back by 6 bases and J by 1 base. Germline loops: CDR1 ENHRY, CDR2 SYGVKD. Details on this clone: The antigen remains unidentified.

The sequence derives from a woman in her fifties or sixties in good health and CMV-seropositive. The sequenced sample consisted of PBMCs. This chain uses TRBV10-3 with TRBJ1-1; 9 bases map to TRBD1. CDR3 residues: CAIRDSLGTGRNTEAFF. The CDR3 DNA follows: TGTGCCATCAGGGACTCCTTGGGGACAGGGCGGAACACTGAAGCTTTCTTT.